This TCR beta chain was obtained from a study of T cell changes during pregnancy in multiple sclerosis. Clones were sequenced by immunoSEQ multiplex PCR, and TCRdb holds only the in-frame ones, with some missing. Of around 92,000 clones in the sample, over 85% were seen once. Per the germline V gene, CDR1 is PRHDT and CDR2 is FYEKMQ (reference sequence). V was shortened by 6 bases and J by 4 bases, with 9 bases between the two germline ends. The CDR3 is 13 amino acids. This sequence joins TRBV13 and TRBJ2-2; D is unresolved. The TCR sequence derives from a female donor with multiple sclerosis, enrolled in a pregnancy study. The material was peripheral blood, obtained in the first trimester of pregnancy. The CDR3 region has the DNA TGTGCCAGCAGTGTCGGTTCCACCGGGGAGCTGTTTTTT. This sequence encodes CASSVGSTGELFF.